This TCR beta chain was recovered during a study of T cells in Graves' hyperthyroidism and ophthalmopathy. Findings and caveats of the study: Model output signaled ophthalmopathy a median 6.5 months ahead of onset. Using 13 V-J features, a model discriminated ophthalmopathy from stable hyperthyroidism.

This clonotype was counted ten times or more. The antigen is not known. Based on clinical symptoms, serum thyroxine and TRAb, thyroid ultrasound and orbital computed tomography, diagnoses were reached. Amplification of TCR beta CDR3 regions used RNA as the template. An initial round of RT-PCR targeting the TCR CDR3 relied on the HTBI primer set. Via MiXCR, TCRdb re-called the multiplex PCR reads, giving one row per CDR3 protein. The sample contains approximately 430,000 distinct CDR3 sequences, approximately 15% of which appear only once. This CDR3 comprises 13 residues. Trimming took off 7 bases at V and 4 bases at J, with 11 bases between the two ends.

The sequenced sample was blood. The sequence was obtained from a man between 18 and 29 years old with Graves' ophthalmopathy. This rearrangement joins TRBV12-3 or TRBV12-4 to TRBJ2-1, with D perhaps TRBD2 (5 bases). CDR3 sequence reads: CASNGLLYNEQFF. As DNA, the CDR3 is TGTGCCAGCAACGGACTCTTATACAATGAGCAGTTCTTC.